This TCR beta chain was observed in a study of blood T cell repertoires in COVID-19. In the study overall: Spain, Italy and the United States supplied samples that represented acute and convalescent COVID-19. Nucleic acid was either cDNA or gDNA, and it came from T cells, B-cell-depleted T cells, or PBMCs.

The germline V and J ends were trimmed by 1 base and 3 bases, with 7 bases remaining between them. CDR1 and CDR2 (germline): MGHRA, YSYEKL. This CDR3 has 13 amino acids. The count of this clone is one. Study processing details: Nucleated cell number was recorded as an estimate derived from reference gene primer amplification. The assay was immunoSEQ multiplex PCR, and TCRdb's table has in-frame clones only and misses some. That table furnishes V, J and clone size, whereas the DNA furnished D and trimming. Counted here are 70,000 to 85,000 clones, roughly nine tenths occurring once; the ten biggest clones make up roughly 9.7%.

The sequence derives from a human donor in a cohort sampled during active COVID-19. Sequencing input: peripheral blood. This rearrangement joins TRBV4-1 to TRBJ2-7; D may be TRBD1 (6 bases). CDR3 in DNA: TGCGCCAGCAGCCAAGGGACAGACTACGAGCAGTACTTC. It encodes CASSQGTDYEQYF.